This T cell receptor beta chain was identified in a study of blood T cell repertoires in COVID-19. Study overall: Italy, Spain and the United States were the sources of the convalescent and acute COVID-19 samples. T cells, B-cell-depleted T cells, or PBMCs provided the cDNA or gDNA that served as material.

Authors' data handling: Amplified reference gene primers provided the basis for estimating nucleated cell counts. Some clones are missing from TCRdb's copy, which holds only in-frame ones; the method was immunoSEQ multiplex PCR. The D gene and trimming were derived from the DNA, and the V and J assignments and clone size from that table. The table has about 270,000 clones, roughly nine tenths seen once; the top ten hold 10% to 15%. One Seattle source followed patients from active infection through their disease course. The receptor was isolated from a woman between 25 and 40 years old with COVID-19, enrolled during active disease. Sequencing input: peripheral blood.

In nucleotides, the CDR3 is TGCGCCAGCAGCTTGGCAGGGACCTACGAGCAGTACTTC. Translation gives CASSLAGTYEQYF. The rearrangement joins TRBV5-1 to TRBJ2-7, with a possible D match to TRBD1 (5 bases). CDR1 and CDR2 (germline): SGHRS, YFSETQ. The CDR3 is 13 amino acids. The V gene lost 0 bases and the J gene lost 2 bases, with 6 bases spanning the gap.